This T cell receptor beta chain originates from a study of blood T cell repertoires in COVID-19 (dated by TCRdb to 2018 to 2021). Study-level background: Samples from collaborators originated in the United States, Italy and Spain and spanned both the acute and convalescent phases of COVID-19. Deeply sampled blood TCRbeta repertoires from subjects exposed to, actively infected with, or recovered from COVID-19 were included in the dataset. Sample metadata almost always included a de-identified subject ID, COVID-19 status, age in years and sex. The samples were drawn from two sources: the first 160 participants of the ongoing ImmuneRACE study, and 1,200 or so subjects contributed by 6 global collaborators. Where HLA class I and class II types were available, the types were taken from metadata supplied by the sample provider, not from assay-based typing. A freely available public database, intended as a resource for researchers studying the immune response to SARS-CoV-2, is where the repertoires were released. The prospective study material was composed of cDNA or gDNA derived from T cells, B-cell-depleted T cells, or PBMCs.

To note about this clone: What this receptor recognizes is not known. No much larger clone exists at a distance of one base, and base qualities are not known.

Relative to germline, V is 0 bases shorter and J is 2 bases shorter, with 8 bases between their ends. The CDR3 runs 14 amino acids, cysteine and phenylalanine included. Solely the CDR3 DNA is kept, with 42 bases framed from the first base. Per the germline V gene, SGHDT is the CDR1 and YYEEEE is the CDR2. TCRbeta CDR3 regions were amplified from genomic DNA using the immunoSEQ Assay, a bias-controlled multiplex PCR. Under the source paper's analysis protocol: Nucleated cell counts per sample were estimated from amplification of reference gene primers within the assay. To quantify the absolute abundance of each unique TCRbeta CDR3 rearrangement, sequence reads were collapsed and filtered. For each sample, productive Simpson clonality was calculated as the square root of Simpson's diversity index over productive rearrangements. TCRdb carries this immuneACCESS record with in-frame sequences only. Its versions omit some clonotypes, under half of them owing to an unresolved V gene in the studies checked, with the rest unexplained. The DNA gave D and trimming, while V, J and clone size come from that table. This sample holds about 140,000 clones; 76% were observed only once. Clones ranked in the top ten supply 4.5% of the sample.

Each collaborating institution followed its own protocols to collect whole blood in K2EDTA tubes. For TCRbeta analysis, collaborators shipped samples as frozen whole blood, isolated PBMCs, or DNA extracted from either of those sample types. General findings and caveats noted by the study authors: Clinical and demographic metadata were provided uncurated, with the amount varying by source and participant.

This sequence uses TRBV5-6 and TRBJ2-5; 5 matching bases give a weak D call of TRBD1. The receptor comes from an elderly woman with active or convalescent COVID-19. Sequenced input: peripheral blood. CDR3 sequence: CASSLGQTQETQYF. The DNA sequence is as follows: TGTGCCAGCAGCTTGGGACAGACTCAAGAGACCCAGTACTTC.